These T cell receptor beta chains were read from a single sample in a study of blood T cells in healthy people across ages. TCRdb reprocessed the 5' RACE reads via MiXCR and lists one record per CDR3 protein. The sample lists approximately 770,000 distinct CDR3 sequences, 58% seen once, with over 20% in the top ten. Sample: blood. These receptors all come from a man aged 25-45 years in good health. Each CDR3 is given with its conserved first and last residue. Fields, in order: clone size, V gene, D gene, J gene, CDR3 DNA, CDR3 protein. The D gene is left open where the match is weak. Clone size appears in some rows only: once, few, many, or a class for an expanded clone.

clone size: -
V gene: TRBV12-3/TRBV12-4
D gene: -
J gene: TRBJ2-1
CDR3 DNA: TGTGCCAGCAGTTTAGGGAAGAATGAGCAGTTCTTC
CDR3 protein: CASSLGKNEQFF

clone size: -
V gene: TRBV14
D gene: -
J gene: TRBJ2-4
CDR3 DNA: TGTGCCAGCAGCCACGGACCGGAAGCCAAAAACATTCAGTACTTC
CDR3 protein: CASSHGPEAKNIQYF

clone size: -
V gene: TRBV5-1
D gene: -
J gene: TRBJ1-2
CDR3 DNA: TGCGCCAGCAGACTGGGACGGACGAACTATGGCTACACCTTC
CDR3 protein: CASRLGRTNYGYTF

clone size: -
V gene: TRBV7-2
D gene: TRBD2
J gene: TRBJ2-1
CDR3 DNA: TGTGCCAGCAGCTCCCGGACTAGCGTTCGTAATGAGCAGTTCTTC
CDR3 protein: CASSSRTSVRNEQFF

clone size: few
V gene: TRBV10-1
D gene: -
J gene: TRBJ1-2
CDR3 DNA: TGCGCCAGCAGTGAGTTTTATAACTATGGCTACACCTTC
CDR3 protein: CASSEFYNYGYTF

clone size: -
V gene: TRBV20-1
D gene: -
J gene: TRBJ1-1
CDR3 DNA: TGCAGTGCTAGGAAGAGTTCGAACACTGAAGCTTTCTTT
CDR3 protein: CSARKSSNTEAFF

clone size: -
V gene: TRBV29-1
D gene: TRBD1
J gene: TRBJ2-2
CDR3 DNA: TGCAGCGTTGAATGGACAGGGCGGACCGGGGAGCTGTTTTTT
CDR3 protein: CSVEWTGRTGELFF

clone size: few
V gene: TRBV12-3/TRBV12-4
D gene: -
J gene: TRBJ2-7
CDR3 DNA: TGTGCCAGCAGTCGTCGGGGGGCCTGGTACGAGCAGTACTTC
CDR3 protein: CASSRRGAWYEQYF

clone size: -
V gene: TRBV20-1
D gene: -
J gene: TRBJ2-4
CDR3 DNA: TGCAGTGCTAGGGACGGTAAAAACATTCAGTACTTC
CDR3 protein: CSARDGKNIQYF

clone size: -
V gene: TRBV4-2
D gene: TRBD2
J gene: TRBJ2-5
CDR3 DNA: TGTGCCAGCAGCCGTCCCACGGGACTAGGGGGGAATGAGCAGTACTTC
CDR3 protein: CASSRPTGLGGNEQYF

clone size: few
V gene: TRBV20-1
D gene: -
J gene: TRBJ2-7
CDR3 DNA: TGCAGTGCTAGCAGGACGAGCTCCTACGAGCAGTACTTC
CDR3 protein: CSASRTSSYEQYF

clone size: -
V gene: TRBV13
D gene: -
J gene: TRBJ1-6
CDR3 DNA: TGTGCCAGCGGACAGAAAAACTCCTATAATTCACCCCTCCACTTT
CDR3 protein: CASGQKNSYNSPLHF

clone size: -
V gene: TRBV20-1
D gene: -
J gene: TRBJ2-7
CDR3 DNA: TGCAGTGCTAGCGGCGGACACCTCTACGAGCAGTACTTC
CDR3 protein: CSASGGHLYEQYF

clone size: -
V gene: TRBV29-1
D gene: -
J gene: TRBJ2-6
CDR3 DNA: TGCAGCGTTGAAAATCGTTGGGCCGGTGGGGCTGGGGCCAACGTCCTGACTTTC
CDR3 protein: CSVENRWAGGAGANVLTF

clone size: few
V gene: TRBV7-9
D gene: -
J gene: TRBJ1-2
CDR3 DNA: TGTGCCAGCAGCCTACCCGAACCGTTAGCTAACTATGGCTACACCTTC
CDR3 protein: CASSLPEPLANYGYTF

clone size: once
V gene: TRBV7-2
D gene: -
J gene: TRBJ1-1
CDR3 DNA: TGTGCCAGCAGCTTACCGAACCTGAACACTGAAGCTTTCTTT
CDR3 protein: CASSLPNLNTEAFF

clone size: -
V gene: TRBV7-2
D gene: -
J gene: TRBJ2-5
CDR3 DNA: TGTGCCAGCAGCTTAGACAGGTTGAGGACCCAGTACTTC
CDR3 protein: CASSLDRLRTQYF

clone size: -
V gene: TRBV3-1
D gene: TRBD2
J gene: TRBJ2-3
CDR3 DNA: TGTGCCAGCAGCCAAGGGGACTACTTCACAGATACGCAGTATTTT
CDR3 protein: CASSQGDYFTDTQYF

clone size: -
V gene: TRBV2
D gene: -
J gene: TRBJ2-1
CDR3 DNA: TGTGCCAGCAGTTTAGAAGCGGCCTCGAACAATGAGCAGTTCTTC
CDR3 protein: CASSLEAASNNEQFF

clone size: -
V gene: TRBV10-3
D gene: -
J gene: TRBJ1-6
CDR3 DNA: TGTGCCATCAACTTGCCCCTTCAGGGGCCGTTAAAGCCACCCCTCCACTTT
CDR3 protein: CAINLPLQGPLKPPLHF

clone size: -
V gene: TRBV2
D gene: -
J gene: TRBJ2-1
CDR3 DNA: TGTGCCAGCACCGGGACTTACTACAATGAGCAGTTCTTC
CDR3 protein: CASTGTYYNEQFF

clone size: few
V gene: TRBV7-2
D gene: TRBD2
J gene: TRBJ2-5
CDR3 DNA: TGTGCCAGCAGCCTTACTAGCGGGGCCGATGTAGGGACCCAGTACTTC
CDR3 protein: CASSLTSGADVGTQYF

clone size: few
V gene: TRBV11-2
D gene: -
J gene: TRBJ2-7
CDR3 DNA: TGTGCCAGCGGAGCCGGGTTCAGCTCCTACGAGCAGTACTTC
CDR3 protein: CASGAGFSSYEQYF

clone size: -
V gene: TRBV12-3/TRBV12-4
D gene: -
J gene: TRBJ2-6
CDR3 DNA: TGTGCCAGCAGTCCCGGACTGCCTGGGGCCAACGTCCTGACTTTC
CDR3 protein: CASSPGLPGANVLTF

clone size: once
V gene: TRBV28
D gene: -
J gene: TRBJ2-1
CDR3 DNA: TGTGCCAGCAGTTTCGATTCGGGCTACGACAATGAGCAGTTCTTC
CDR3 protein: CASSFDSGYDNEQFF

clone size: -
V gene: TRBV7-9
D gene: TRBD2
J gene: TRBJ2-1
CDR3 DNA: TGTGCCAGCAGCTTTCTAAGCGGGGTCTACAATGAGCAGTTCTTC
CDR3 protein: CASSFLSGVYNEQFF

clone size: -
V gene: TRBV10-3
D gene: -
J gene: TRBJ1-5
CDR3 DNA: TGTGCCGCCAACAGGGATAGCAATCAGCCCCAGCATTTT
CDR3 protein: CAANRDSNQPQHF

clone size: -
V gene: TRBV2
D gene: -
J gene: TRBJ1-1
CDR3 DNA: TGTGCCAGCAGTGAGGGCTGGGCTGAAGCTTTCTTT
CDR3 protein: CASSEGWAEAFF

clone size: once
V gene: TRBV29-1
D gene: TRBD1
J gene: TRBJ2-3
CDR3 DNA: TGCAGCGTCCAACCGACAGGGACAGATACGCAGTATTTT
CDR3 protein: CSVQPTGTDTQYF

clone size: few
V gene: TRBV20-1
D gene: -
J gene: TRBJ2-7
CDR3 DNA: TGCAGTGCTAGAGACATTTATCTCACCAAAATCTCCTACGAGCAGTACTTC
CDR3 protein: CSARDIYLTKISYEQYF

clone size: -
V gene: TRBV7-2
D gene: -
J gene: TRBJ2-7
CDR3 DNA: TGTGCCAGCAGCTTTATCGACACAACCTACGAGCAGTACTTC
CDR3 protein: CASSFIDTTYEQYF

clone size: once
V gene: TRBV7-8
D gene: -
J gene: TRBJ2-3
CDR3 DNA: TGTGCCAGCAGCCCGGCCGGGGATTCAGATACGCAGTATTTT
CDR3 protein: CASSPAGDSDTQYF

clone size: -
V gene: TRBV6-1
D gene: -
J gene: TRBJ1-6
CDR3 DNA: TGTGCCAGCAGCGAAGCGCTTCAAGTCACCCGCTCACCCCTCCACTTT
CDR3 protein: CASSEALQVTRSPLHF

clone size: -
V gene: TRBV7-9
D gene: -
J gene: TRBJ1-1
CDR3 DNA: TGTGCCAGCAGCGTTGGAGTAAGGGACATGAACACTGAAGCTTTCTTT
CDR3 protein: CASSVGVRDMNTEAFF

clone size: -
V gene: TRBV4-1
D gene: -
J gene: TRBJ2-1
CDR3 DNA: TGCGCCAGCAGCCAAGGGCATATTTCGGCATACAATGAGCAGTTCTTC
CDR3 protein: CASSQGHISAYNEQFF

clone size: -
V gene: TRBV5-1
D gene: TRBD1
J gene: TRBJ2-7
CDR3 DNA: TGCGCCAGCAGCTTGGGGTCCACAGGGGGATTTGACGAGCAGTACTTC
CDR3 protein: CASSLGSTGGFDEQYF

clone size: -
V gene: TRBV7-8
D gene: -
J gene: TRBJ2-1
CDR3 DNA: TGTGCCAGCAGCTCGGGGCCCTCTTATGGTGGCTACAATGAGCAGTTCTTC
CDR3 protein: CASSSGPSYGGYNEQFF

clone size: -
V gene: TRBV10-3
D gene: -
J gene: TRBJ2-1
CDR3 DNA: TGTGCCATCAGTGTCGCACTAGCAACTTACAATGAGCCGTTCTTC
CDR3 protein: CAISVALATYNEPFF

clone size: -
V gene: TRBV10-2
D gene: -
J gene: TRBJ1-6
CDR3 DNA: TGCGCCAGCAGTGACTTGACGACAGCCTCTAATTCACCCCTCCACTTT
CDR3 protein: CASSDLTTASNSPLHF

clone size: -
V gene: TRBV4-2
D gene: TRBD1
J gene: TRBJ2-3
CDR3 DNA: TGTGCCAGCAATTCCGGGACAGGGGACAGCATGGATACGCAGTATTTT
CDR3 protein: CASNSGTGDSMDTQYF

clone size: -
V gene: TRBV28
D gene: -
J gene: TRBJ2-1
CDR3 DNA: TGTGCCAGCAGTTTATACGCGTATGAGCAGTTCTTC
CDR3 protein: CASSLYAYEQFF

clone size: -
V gene: TRBV12-3/TRBV12-4
D gene: -
J gene: TRBJ2-3
CDR3 DNA: TGTGCCAGCATGGGCGGGATTAGCGCAGATACGCAGTATTTT
CDR3 protein: CASMGGISADTQYF

clone size: few
V gene: TRBV4-3
D gene: TRBD1
J gene: TRBJ2-6
CDR3 DNA: TGCGCCAGCAGCCAGAACAGGGGGCCGAGGCGAGCTGGGGCCAACGTCCTGACTTTC
CDR3 protein: CASSQNRGPRRAGANVLTF

clone size: -
V gene: TRBV12-3/TRBV12-4
D gene: TRBD1
J gene: TRBJ2-5
CDR3 DNA: TGTGCCAGCAGCAGACAGGGGGGGTACCAAGAGACCCAGTACTTC
CDR3 protein: CASSRQGGYQETQYF

clone size: few
V gene: TRBV27
D gene: -
J gene: TRBJ2-7
CDR3 DNA: TGTGCCAGCAGTGAACAGGACACCTACGAGCAGTACTTC
CDR3 protein: CASSEQDTYEQYF